These 32 T cell receptor beta chains were sequenced from one sample in a study of T cell responses to AZD1222 COVID-19 vaccine. Clones were read by immunoSEQ multiplex PCR, and TCRdb kept only the in-frame ones, dropping some. The data show more than 95,000 clones, over 75% seen once. This specimen consisted of peripheral blood, obtained on day 0 of AZD1222 vaccination. These receptors came from an adult in good health.

This chain links TRBV5-1 with TRBJ2-2, with 10 bases fitting TRBD2. Germline V lookup: CDR1 SGHRS, CDR2 YFSETQ. V was pared by 1 base and J by 3 bases, with 3 bases of the junction left unmatched. CDR3 length equals 16 residues. The DNA of the CDR3 is TGCGCCAGCAGCTTGAACGGACTAGCGGACACCGGGGAGCTGTTTTTT. Protein: CASSLNGLADTGELFF.

This chain joins TRBV6-2 or TRBV6-3 and TRBJ1-2; unclear D gene. V was trimmed by 0 bases and J by 2 bases, leaving 7 bases between them. In germline, CDR1 is MNHEY, CDR2 SVGEGT. There are 14 residues in the CDR3. As DNA, the CDR3 is TGTGCCAGCAGTTACTCGGTCGGGAACTATGGCTACACCTTC. Translating it yields CASSYSVGNYGYTF.

The gene calls are TRBV6-5 and TRBJ1-3, with D possibly matching TRBD1 (5 bases). In germline, CDR1 is MNHEY, CDR2 SVGAGI. V dropped 2 bases and J dropped 0 bases, with 8 bases sitting between them. The CDR3 loop spans 15 amino acids. CDR3 in amino acids: CASSYLGGSGNTIYF. CDR3 in DNA: TGTGCCAGCAGTTACCTTGGGGGCTCTGGAAACACCATATATTTT.

The J gene is TRBJ1-3, the V gene TRBV15; tentative D call: TRBD1 (6 bases). The CDR3 length is 17 residues. The V end lost 1 base, the J end lost 2 bases, and 15 bases lay between the germline ends. From germline, CDR1 is LNHNV and CDR2 YYDKDF (reference sequence). CDR3 in DNA: TGTGCCACCAGCAGAGCTTCGGCGGGGGGCACTGGAAACACCATATATTTT. It translates to CATSRASAGGTGNTIYF.

The chain is built from TRBV18 and TRBJ2-7; D is unclear. Trimming removed 0 bases from V and 6 bases from J, with 15 bases in between. The germline gives CDR1 KGHSH, CDR2 LQKENI. The CDR3 length is 15 residues. The CDR3 sequence: CASSPPGRAVGEQYF. The CDR3 DNA follows: TGTGCCAGCTCACCACCGGGTAGGGCGGTGGGCGAGCAGTACTTC.

This chain links TRBV2 with TRBJ2-1; TRBD2 aligns across 14 bases. The CDR3 totals 17 residues. V shed 6 bases and J 0 bases; nucleotides not matched to a gene: 4. Germline V gives CDR1 SNHLY, CDR2 FYNNEI. The CDR3, as DNA: TGTGCCAGCAGCGGGACTAGCGGGAGAGGCTCCTACAATGAGCAGTTCTTC. Amino acid sequence: CASSGTSGRGSYNEQFF.

V usage is TRBV15 and J usage is TRBJ1-5; no clear D gene. The germline V and J ends were trimmed by 3 bases and 1 base, with 13 bases remaining between them. The CDR3 extends over 16 amino acids. Germline V CDR1 and CDR2: LNHNV, YYDKDF (reference sequence). This CDR3 reads CATSRGEVGSNQPQHF. For the CDR3, the DNA is TGTGCCACCAGCAGGGGCGAAGTTGGGAGCAATCAGCCCCAGCATTTT.

The rearrangement joins TRBV7-9 to TRBJ2-2, with 11 bases identical to TRBD2. CDR1 is SEHNR and CDR2 is FQNEAQ in the germline V gene (reference sequence). This CDR3 is 17 amino acids long. With V trimmed by 8 bases and J by 0 bases, 8 bases remained unmatched. The CDR3 DNA follows: TGTGCCAGCTCGCCCCTAGCGGGAGGAACGAACACCGGGGAGCTGTTTTTT. This encodes CASSPLAGGTNTGELFF.

The V call is TRBV28, the J call TRBJ1-2; D uncertain. The CDR3 runs 11 residues. Trimming pared 9 bases from V and 5 bases from J, leaving 10 bases between. Germline CDR1 and CDR2: MDHEN and SYDVKM. In nucleotides, the CDR3 is TGTGCCAGATTCGACGGATATGGCTACACCTTC. It is translated as CARFDGYGYTF.

The chain employs TRBV5-1 and TRBJ2-1; 9 bases agree with TRBD2. This CDR3 spans 16 amino acids. Per germline, CDR1 SGHRS and CDR2 YFSETQ. V lost 0 bases, J lost 5 bases, and 6 bases stayed unmatched. CDR3 region: CASSLVSGSVDNEQFF. CDR3 DNA sequence: TGCGCCAGCAGCTTGGTTAGCGGGAGTGTGGACAATGAGCAGTTCTTC.

The chain links TRBV19 to TRBJ1-1; D is uncertain. Germline V gives CDR1 LNHDA, CDR2 SQIVND (reference sequence). CDR3 length equals 13 residues. V dropped 3 bases and J dropped 1 base, with 6 bases sitting between them. CDR3 coding DNA: TGTGCCAGTAGTATCCAGGCGAACACTGAAGCTTTCTTT. Its protein product is CASSIQANTEAFF.

The chain uses TRBV5-1 and TRBJ1-3; D unresolved. The germline V and J ends were trimmed by 0 bases and 3 bases, with 13 bases remaining between them. CDR3 size: 16 residues. Germline CDR1 is SGHRS and CDR2 is YFSETQ. The CDR3 nucleotides are TGCGCCAGCAGCTTGGGGGGAGTTAATCTTGGAAACACCATATATTTT. This gives the protein CASSLGGVNLGNTIYF.

This chain joins TRBV6-5 and TRBJ1-3, with D possibly matching TRBD1 (6 bases). V lost 5 bases and J lost 2, with 13 bases in between. The germline gives CDR1 MNHEY, CDR2 SVGAGI. The CDR3 length is 15 residues. CDR3 bases: TGTGCCAGCAGTCCCCCGGGGGCGGCTGGAAACACCATATATTTT. Its protein is CASSPPGAAGNTIYF.

The chain has TRBV19 and TRBJ1-1, with unresolved D. Looked up from germline, CDR1 is LNHDA and CDR2 is SQIVND (reference sequence). Trimming removed 10 bases at V and 0 bases at J, with 21 bases between. The CDR3 has 16 amino acids. The CDR3 DNA sequence: TGTGCCACCAAGAGGGATCTACCCAATCTGAACACTGAAGCTTTCTTT. This codes for CATKRDLPNLNTEAFF.

This clone has just a few counts. V gene TRBV19 combines with J gene TRBJ1-1; TRBD1 matches 7 bases. CDR3 length: 15 residues. J was trimmed by 5 bases and V by 7 bases; bases with no gene match: 13. From germline, CDR1 is LNHDA and CDR2 SQIVND (reference sequence). The chain's CDR3 is CASTAGNRGGTEAFF. As DNA, the CDR3 is TGTGCCAGTACCGCAGGAAACAGGGGCGGGACTGAAGCTTTCTTT.

The chain couples TRBV15 to TRBJ1-5; D unresolved. V lost 0 bases to trimming and J lost 0 bases, with 6 bases between them. Germline V gives CDR1 LNHNV, CDR2 YYDKDF (reference sequence). The length of the CDR3 is 15 residues. In nucleotides, the CDR3 is TGTGCCACCAGCAGAGACCCTCGTAGCAATCAGCCCCAGCATTTT. Translation gives CATSRDPRSNQPQHF.

The rearrangement joins TRBV12-3 or TRBV12-4 to TRBJ2-3, with TRBD2 as a possible D gene (6 bases). Trimming removed 6 bases from V and 11 bases from J, with 15 bases in between. This CDR3 spans 12 amino acids. Written as DNA, the CDR3 is TGTGCCAGCAGCCCGACTAGGAGGGAGCAGTATTTT. As protein: CASSPTRREQYF.

The sample holds a few counts of this clone. The chain joins TRBV29-1 to TRBJ1-1, with D unresolved. The CDR3 runs 13 residues. V lost 4 bases, J lost 5 bases, and 14 bases lay in between. The germline CDR1 and CDR2 sequences are SQVTM and ANQGSEA. CDR3 nucleotide sequence: TGCAGCGTTGCCCCTTTCCGAGGGACTGAAGCTTTCTTT. This translates into CSVAPFRGTEAFF.

The CDR3 nucleotides read TGTGCCAGCAGCGCTGACGGGAATCAATGGTTAGAGACCCAGTACTTC. Translated: CASSADGNQWLETQYF. The rearrangement links TRBV28 to TRBJ2-5, with a tentative D call TRBD2 (5 bases). The ends were cut back, 6 bases at V and 4 bases at J, with 21 bases in the middle. The CDR3 is 16 amino acids. The germline V gene has CDR1 MDHEN and CDR2 SYDVKM.

The chain links TRBV11-2 to TRBJ1-1, with 9 bases lining up with TRBD1. Germline-derived CDR1 and CDR2 are SGHAT and FQNNGV. J gave up 5 bases and V 4 bases, and 8 bases lay outside the gene matches. The CDR3 runs 15 residues. The CDR3 protein is CASSSGQGWWTEAFF. The CDR3 DNA sequence: TGTGCCAGCAGCTCGGGACAGGGCTGGTGGACTGAAGCTTTCTTT. The full variable domain, with the rest looked up from reference TRBV11-2 and TRBJ1-1, is EAGVAQSPRYKIIEKRQSVAFWCNPISGHATLYWYQQILGQGPKLLIQFQNNGVVDDSQLPKDRFSAERLKGVDSTLKIQPAKLEDSAVYLCASSSGQGWWTEAFFGQGTRLTVV.

V is TRBV23-1 and J is TRBJ2-1; D possibly corresponds to TRBD2 (5 bases). TRBV23-1 falls under the ORF class, with uncertain function. CDR3 length: 14 residues. Between the trimmed V and J ends, which lost 5 bases and 5 bases, there was a span of 13 bases. Here the CDR3 reads CASSDGIPNNEQFF. Here the CDR3 DNA reads TGCGCCAGCAGTGACGGGATCCCAAACAATGAGCAGTTCTTC.

This chain uses TRBV27 with TRBJ2-7; D perhaps matches TRBD1 (6 bases). Germline-derived CDR1 and CDR2 are MNHEY and SMNVEV (reference sequence). The CDR3 contains 15 residues. Trimming removed 5 bases at V and 1 base at J, with 15 bases between. The CDR3 protein is CASSAPGTRSYEQYF. CDR3 DNA sequence: TGTGCCAGCAGTGCGCCCGGGACACGATCCTACGAGCAGTACTTC.

The genes are TRBV5-4 and TRBJ2-7; D perhaps matches TRBD1 (6 bases). The CDR3 extends over 16 amino acids. V was pared by 0 bases and J by 8 bases, with 21 bases between. Germline V gives CDR1 SGHNT, CDR2 YYREEE (reference sequence). Here the CDR3 reads CASSLGGQDALFKQYF. The DNA for the CDR3 is TGTGCCAGCAGCTTGGGGGGGCAGGACGCTTTGTTTAAGCAGTACTTC.

The chain is built from TRBV7-9 and TRBJ1-1; 9 bases are shared with TRBD1. Germline CDR1 is SEHNR and CDR2 is FQNEAQ (reference sequence). The CDR3 consists of 15 residues. Losses at the gene ends were 5 bases for V and 5 bases for J; bases not matched to a gene: 9. The CDR3 DNA is TGTGCCAGCAGCCCCCTGACAGGGGGAGGGACTGAAGCTTTCTTT. Its protein is CASSPLTGGGTEAFF.

The chain recombines TRBV7-9 with TRBJ1-2, with D unresolved. V was shortened by 1 base and J by 8 bases, with 8 bases between the two germline ends. The CDR3 covers 12 residues. Germline CDR1 reads SEHNR; CDR2 reads FQNEAQ (reference sequence). CDR3 nucleotide sequence: TGTGCCAGCAGCTTAGGCAGGCAAGGCTACACCTTC. Translated, it gives CASSLGRQGYTF.

The chain has TRBV5-4 and TRBJ2-2; 7 bases fit TRBD2. Losses at the gene ends were 1 base for V and 0 bases for J; bases not matched to a gene: 3. This CDR3 contains 16 residues. CDR1 and CDR2 from the germline V gene are SGHNT and YYREEE (reference sequence). The CDR3 sequence: CASSLLSGTNTGELFF. DNA of the CDR3: TGTGCCAGCAGCTTGTTGAGCGGGACGAACACCGGGGAGCTGTTTTTT.

This chain joins TRBV5-1 and TRBJ2-2; 7 bases are a match to TRBD1. V shed 0 bases, J shed 6 bases, and the junction held 5 bases outside the gene matches. In germline, CDR1 is SGHRS, CDR2 YFSETQ. There are 15 residues in the CDR3. CDR3 DNA sequence: TGCGCCAGCAGCTTGGGGGACGACAGGGCCGGGGAGCTGTTTTTT. Its protein product is CASSLGDDRAGELFF.

The rearrangement joins TRBV18 to TRBJ1-6; the D is unclear. CDR1 and CDR2 (germline): KGHSH, LQKENI. The CDR3 has 13 amino acids. Trimming removed 1 base from V and 14 bases from J, with 12 bases in between. This CDR3 is CASSPLETSSLHF. CDR3 nucleotides: TGTGCCAGCTCACCACTCGAAACCAGTTCCCTCCACTTT.

The chain employs TRBV6-6 and TRBJ2-5, with 7 bases identical to TRBD2. The germline CDR1 and CDR2 sequences are MNHNY and SVGAGI (reference sequence). The CDR3 runs 14 residues. V lost 6 bases and J lost 5; bases outside the gene matches: 9. The CDR3 protein is CASRITSERETQYF. The CDR3 DNA sequence: TGTGCCAGCAGGATTACTAGCGAGCGGGAGACCCAGTACTTC.

This sequence joins TRBV7-9 and TRBJ2-7; no clear D gene. Per germline, CDR1 SEHNR and CDR2 FQNEAQ (reference sequence). V was clipped by 5 bases and J by 2 bases, with 13 bases between them. This CDR3 region has 14 residues. The CDR3 here is CASSARSSPYEQYF. The CDR3 DNA reads TGTGCCAGCAGCGCCCGGAGCTCCCCCTACGAGCAGTACTTC. The full variable domain, in which reference TRBV7-9 and TRBJ2-7 provide the parts outside the CDR3, is DTGVSQNPRHKITKRGQNVTFRCDPISEHNRLYWYRQTLGQGPEFLTYFQNEAQLEKSRLLSDRFSAERPKGSFSTLEIQRTEQGDSAMYLCASSARSSPYEQYFGPGTRLTVT.

The gene calls are TRBV15 and TRBJ1-4; perhaps TRBD1 as D (5 bases). V gave up 4 bases and J gave up 5 bases, with 8 bases separating them. This CDR3 is built from 13 residues. The V gene's germline CDR1 is LNHNV and CDR2 YYDKDF (reference sequence). CDR3 in amino acids: CATSNRINEKLFF. CDR3 in DNA: TGTGCCACCAGCAACAGGATCAATGAAAAACTGTTTTTT.

J is TRBJ2-3 and V is TRBV12-5; 10 bases are shared with TRBD2. CDR3 size: 16 residues. Germline loops: CDR1 LGHNT, CDR2 FRNRAP. V trimming: 1 base; J trimming: 3 bases; junction bases outside the gene matches: 4. The CDR3 DNA reads as TGTGCTAGTGGTTTGGGGCTAGCGGGAGAGACAGATACGCAGTATTTT. Translated, it gives CASGLGLAGETDTQYF.